This record concerns one T cell receptor (beta chain) sequence. These data are taken from a study of blood T cell repertoires in COVID-19. Germline V gene sequence: CDR1 MNHEY, CDR2 SVGAGI. V was cut by 6 bases and J by 3 bases, with 12 bases left in between. The CDR3 sequence is 14 residues long. Only in-frame clones appear in the TCRdb table, and some are missing; sequencing was by immunoSEQ multiplex PCR. This repertoire shows 350,000 or so clones, 87% found once; its top ten account for more than 1%. Two negative PCRs, clearance, or symptom resolution characterized the recovered Cohort 3 donors. The sequencing input was PBMCs or T cells enriched from blood (not recorded which). This receptor was obtained from a woman aged 25 to 39 who had recovered from COVID-19. The rearrangement uses TRBV6-5 and TRBJ1-3, with D hard to call. CDR3 in DNA: TGTGCCAGCAGACAGAATTTAGATGGAAACACCATATATTTT. Translated: CASRQNLDGNTIYF.